This T cell receptor beta chain was obtained from a study of T cell responses to AZD1222 COVID-19 vaccine. About the research overall: Second doses were pooled across both intervals (about 4 or about 12 weeks).

Points from the study as a whole: Among vaccine-associated CD4 TCRs, coverage spanned spike, with dominance at 160-218 and 743-854. Females outnumbered males among donors, who were mostly white British; clonal diversity was possibly underestimated. Regions left unmutated in variants are reportedly the target of nearly half of spike-specific TCRs.

Between the trimmed V and J ends, which lost 4 bases and 3 bases, there was a span of 19 bases. The CDR3 has 17 residues. CDR1 and CDR2 (germline): SGHRS, YFSETQ. Only in-frame clones appear in the TCRdb table, and some are missing; sequencing was by immunoSEQ multiplex PCR. The sample has just under 95,000 clones; 85% to 90% are singletons. With regard to this clone: What it binds is not known.

This specimen consisted of peripheral blood, obtained on day 0 of AZD1222 vaccination. The TCR sequence derives from an adult in good health. The chain couples TRBV5-1 to TRBJ2-2, with D possibly TRBD2 on 5 matching bases. This CDR3 is CASSPGLLIGDTGELFF. The CDR3 nucleotides read TGCGCCAGCAGCCCCGGACTTTTGATCGGGGACACCGGGGAGCTGTTTTTT.